This record concerns one T cell receptor (beta chain) sequence. The entry originates in a study of control samples from healthy donors and cancer patients. This CDR3 region has 16 residues. Germline V gene data show CDR1 as SNHLY and CDR2 as FYNNEI. V lost 4 bases to trimming and J lost 0 bases; unmatched junction nucleotides: 6. Profiling relied on immunoSEQ multiplex PCR, and the TCRdb table lists in-frame clones only, not all of them. The sample records about 150,000 clones, about 94% being singletons. The receptor comes from a man aged 35 to 55 in good health. V is TRBV2 and J is TRBJ2-5, with 9 bases matching TRBD1. Sequencing was carried out using blood. CDR3 in amino acids: CASSGETGGDQETQYF. CDR3 nucleotides: TGTGCCAGCAGTGGAGAGACAGGGGGGGACCAAGAGACCCAGTACTTC.